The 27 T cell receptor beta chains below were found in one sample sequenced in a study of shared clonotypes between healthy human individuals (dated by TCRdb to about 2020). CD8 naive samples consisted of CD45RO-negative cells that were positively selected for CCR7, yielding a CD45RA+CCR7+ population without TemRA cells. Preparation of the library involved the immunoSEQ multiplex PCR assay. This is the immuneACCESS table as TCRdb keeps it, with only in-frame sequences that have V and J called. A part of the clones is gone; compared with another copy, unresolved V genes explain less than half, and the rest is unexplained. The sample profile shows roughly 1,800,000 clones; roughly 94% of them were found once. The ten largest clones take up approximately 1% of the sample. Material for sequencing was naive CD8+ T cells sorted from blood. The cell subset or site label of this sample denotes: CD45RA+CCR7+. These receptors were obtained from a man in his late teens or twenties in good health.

CDR3 sequence: CASSPGLNEKLFF. CDR3 nucleotides: TGCGCCAGCAGCCCTGGCCTTAATGAAAAACTGTTTTTT. The rearrangement uses TRBV5-1 and TRBJ1-4; D gene uncertain. Trimming shortened V by 4 bases and J by 4 bases, and 8 bases separated the two germline ends. The CDR3 consists of 13 residues. Germline values: CDR1 SGHRS, CDR2 YFSETQ.

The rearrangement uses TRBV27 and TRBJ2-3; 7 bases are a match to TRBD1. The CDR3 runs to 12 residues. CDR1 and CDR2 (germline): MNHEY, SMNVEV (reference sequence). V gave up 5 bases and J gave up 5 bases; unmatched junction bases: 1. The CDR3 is CASSPGGDTQYF. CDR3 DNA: TGTGCCAGCAGTCCAGGGGGAGATACGCAGTATTTT.

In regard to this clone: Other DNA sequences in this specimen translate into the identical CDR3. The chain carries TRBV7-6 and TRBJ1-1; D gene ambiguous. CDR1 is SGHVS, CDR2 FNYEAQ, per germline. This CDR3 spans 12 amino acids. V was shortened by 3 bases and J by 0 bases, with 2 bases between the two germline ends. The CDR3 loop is CASSLVNTEAFF. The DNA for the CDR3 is TGTGCCAGCAGCTTGGTGAACACTGAAGCTTTCTTT.

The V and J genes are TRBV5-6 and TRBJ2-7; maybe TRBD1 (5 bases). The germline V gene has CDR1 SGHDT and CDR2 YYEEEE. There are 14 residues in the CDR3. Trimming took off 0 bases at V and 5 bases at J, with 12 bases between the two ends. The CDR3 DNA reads TGTGCCAGCAGCTTGGGATCAGGGTTCAACGAGCAGTACTTC. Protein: CASSLGSGFNEQYF. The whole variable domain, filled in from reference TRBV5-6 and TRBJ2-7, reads DAGVTQSPTHLIKTRGQQVTLRCSPKSGHDTVSWYQQALGQGPQFIFQYYEEEERQRGNFPDRFSGHQFPNYSSELNVNALLLGDSALYLCASSLGSGFNEQYFGPGTRLTVT.

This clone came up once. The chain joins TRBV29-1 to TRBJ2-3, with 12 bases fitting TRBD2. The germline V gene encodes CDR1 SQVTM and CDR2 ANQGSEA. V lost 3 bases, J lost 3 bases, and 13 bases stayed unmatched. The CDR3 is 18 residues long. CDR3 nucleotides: TGCAGCGTTGATGGTCTAGCGGGGGGGCCCCTTGAAACAGATACGCAGTATTTT. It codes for CSVDGLAGGPLETDTQYF.

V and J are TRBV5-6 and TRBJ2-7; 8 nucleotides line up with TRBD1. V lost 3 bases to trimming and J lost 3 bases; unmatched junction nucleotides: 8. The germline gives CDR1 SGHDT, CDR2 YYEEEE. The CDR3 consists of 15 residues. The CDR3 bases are TGTGCCAGCAGCTGGAAGGCCGGACAGGGCTACGAGCAGTACTTC. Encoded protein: CASSWKAGQGYEQYF. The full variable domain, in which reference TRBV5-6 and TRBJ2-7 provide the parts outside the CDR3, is DAGVTQSPTHLIKTRGQQVTLRCSPKSGHDTVSWYQQALGQGPQFIFQYYEEEERQRGNFPDRFSGHQFPNYSSELNVNALLLGDSALYLCASSWKAGQGYEQYFGPGTRLTVT.

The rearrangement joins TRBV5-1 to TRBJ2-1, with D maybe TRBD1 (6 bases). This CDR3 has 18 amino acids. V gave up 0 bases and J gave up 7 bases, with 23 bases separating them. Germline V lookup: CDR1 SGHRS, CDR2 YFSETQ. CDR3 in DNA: TGCGCCAGCAGCTTGGTTCTCGTGGGGCAGGGGAGTTGGAATGAGCAGTTCTTC. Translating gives CASSLVLVGQGSWNEQFF. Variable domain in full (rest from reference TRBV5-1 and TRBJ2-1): KAGVTQTPRYLIKTRGQQVTLSCSPISGHRSVSWYQQTPGQGLQFLFEYFSETQRNKGNFPGRFSGRQFSNSRSEMNVSTLELGDSALYLCASSLVLVGQGSWNEQFFGPGTRLTVL.

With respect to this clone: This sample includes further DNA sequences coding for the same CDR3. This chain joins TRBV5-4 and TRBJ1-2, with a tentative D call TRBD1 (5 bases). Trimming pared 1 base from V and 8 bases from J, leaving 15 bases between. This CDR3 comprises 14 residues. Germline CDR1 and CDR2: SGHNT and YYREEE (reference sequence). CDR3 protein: CASSLFGGARGYTF. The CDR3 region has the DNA TGTGCCAGCAGCTTGTTCGGGGGAGCGAGAGGCTACACCTTC.

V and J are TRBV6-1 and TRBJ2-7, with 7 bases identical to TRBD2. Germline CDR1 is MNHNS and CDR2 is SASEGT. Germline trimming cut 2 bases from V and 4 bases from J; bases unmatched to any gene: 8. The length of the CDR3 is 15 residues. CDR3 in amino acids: CASSEMGGWIYEQYF. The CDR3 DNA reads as TGTGCCAGCAGTGAAATGGGGGGGTGGATTTACGAGCAGTACTTC.

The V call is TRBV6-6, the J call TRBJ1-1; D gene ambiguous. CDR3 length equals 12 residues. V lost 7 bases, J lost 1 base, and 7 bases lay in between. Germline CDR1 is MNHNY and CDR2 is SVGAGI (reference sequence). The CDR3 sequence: CASISGNTEAFF. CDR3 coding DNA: TGTGCCAGCATCTCGGGGAACACTGAAGCTTTCTTT.

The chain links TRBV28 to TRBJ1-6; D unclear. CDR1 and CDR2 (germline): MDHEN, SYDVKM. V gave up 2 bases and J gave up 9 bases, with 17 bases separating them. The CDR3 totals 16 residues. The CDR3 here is CASSLGQNRGFSPLHF. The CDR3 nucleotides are TGTGCCAGCAGTTTAGGTCAGAACCGTGGTTTTTCACCCCTCCACTTT.

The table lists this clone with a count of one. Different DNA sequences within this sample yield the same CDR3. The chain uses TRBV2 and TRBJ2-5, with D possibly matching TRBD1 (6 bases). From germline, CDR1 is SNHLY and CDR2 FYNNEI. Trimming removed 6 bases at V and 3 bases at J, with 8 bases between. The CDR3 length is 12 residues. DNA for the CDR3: TGTGCCAGCAGCGCAGGGGAAGAGACCCAGTACTTC. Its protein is CASSAGEETQYF.

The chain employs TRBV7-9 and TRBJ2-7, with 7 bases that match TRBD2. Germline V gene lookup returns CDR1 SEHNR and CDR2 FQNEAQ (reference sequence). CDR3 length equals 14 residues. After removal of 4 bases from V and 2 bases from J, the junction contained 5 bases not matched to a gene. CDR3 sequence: CASSSPSGPYEQYF. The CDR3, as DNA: TGTGCCAGCAGCTCCCCTAGCGGTCCCTACGAGCAGTACTTC.

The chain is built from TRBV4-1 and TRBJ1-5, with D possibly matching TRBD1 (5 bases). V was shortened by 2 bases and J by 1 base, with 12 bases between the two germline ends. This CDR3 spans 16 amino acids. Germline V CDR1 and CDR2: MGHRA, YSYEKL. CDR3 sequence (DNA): TGCGCCAGCAGCCAACGAATAGGGGTGAGCAATCAGCCCCAGCATTTT. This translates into CASSQRIGVSNQPQHF.

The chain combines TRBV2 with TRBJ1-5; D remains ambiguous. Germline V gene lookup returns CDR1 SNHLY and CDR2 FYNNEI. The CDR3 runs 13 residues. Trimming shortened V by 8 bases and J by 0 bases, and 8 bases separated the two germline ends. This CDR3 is CASGSYSNQPQHF. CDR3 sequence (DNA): TGTGCCAGCGGGAGTTATAGCAATCAGCCCCAGCATTTT.

CDR3 DNA sequence: TGTGCCAGCAGCTTGGGGACTAGCGGGATCGACGAGCAGTACTTC. This codes for CASSLGTSGIDEQYF. This sequence joins TRBV5-4 and TRBJ2-7; 12 nucleotides align to TRBD2. Per the germline V gene, CDR1 is SGHNT and CDR2 is YYREEE (reference sequence). This CDR3 has 15 residues. Losses at the gene ends were 0 bases for V and 5 bases for J; bases not matched to a gene: 3.

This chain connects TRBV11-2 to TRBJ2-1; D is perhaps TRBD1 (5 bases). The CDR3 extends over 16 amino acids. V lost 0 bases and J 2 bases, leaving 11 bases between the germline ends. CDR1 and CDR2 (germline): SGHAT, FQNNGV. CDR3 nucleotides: TGTGCCAGCAGCTTAGATCTGGACACCCCCTACAATGAGCAGTTCTTC. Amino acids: CASSLDLDTPYNEQFF.

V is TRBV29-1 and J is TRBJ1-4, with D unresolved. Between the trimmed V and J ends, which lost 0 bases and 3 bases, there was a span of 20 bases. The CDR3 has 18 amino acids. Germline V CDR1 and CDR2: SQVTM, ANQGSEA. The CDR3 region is CSVEDRRNAHGANEKLFF. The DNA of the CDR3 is TGCAGCGTTGAAGATCGACGGAATGCCCACGGGGCTAATGAAAAACTGTTTTTT.

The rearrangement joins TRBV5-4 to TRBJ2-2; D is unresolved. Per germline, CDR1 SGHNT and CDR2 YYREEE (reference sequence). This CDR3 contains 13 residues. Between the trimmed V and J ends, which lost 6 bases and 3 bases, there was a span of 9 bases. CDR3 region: CASTPRDTGELFF. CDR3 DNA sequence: TGTGCCAGCACCCCTAGGGACACCGGGGAGCTGTTTTTT.

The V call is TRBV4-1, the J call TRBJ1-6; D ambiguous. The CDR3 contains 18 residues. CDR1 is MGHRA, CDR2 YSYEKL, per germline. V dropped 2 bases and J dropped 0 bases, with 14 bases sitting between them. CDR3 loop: CASSQFGSESSYNSPLHF. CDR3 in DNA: TGCGCCAGCAGCCAATTTGGATCCGAGAGCTCCTATAATTCACCCCTCCACTTT.

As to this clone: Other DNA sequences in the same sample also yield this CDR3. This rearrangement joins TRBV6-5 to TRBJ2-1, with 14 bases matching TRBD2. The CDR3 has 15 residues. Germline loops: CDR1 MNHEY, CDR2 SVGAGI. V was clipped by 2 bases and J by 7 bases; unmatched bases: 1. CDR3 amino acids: CASSYGLAGGNEQFF. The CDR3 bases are TGTGCCAGCAGTTACGGACTAGCGGGGGGTAATGAGCAGTTCTTC.

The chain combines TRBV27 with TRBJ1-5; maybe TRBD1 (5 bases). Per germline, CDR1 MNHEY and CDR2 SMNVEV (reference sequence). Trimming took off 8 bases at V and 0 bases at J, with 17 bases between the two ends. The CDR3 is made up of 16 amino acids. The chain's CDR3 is CASGPGGGYSNQPQHF. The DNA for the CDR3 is TGTGCCAGCGGTCCCGGGGGGGGATATAGCAATCAGCCCCAGCATTTT.

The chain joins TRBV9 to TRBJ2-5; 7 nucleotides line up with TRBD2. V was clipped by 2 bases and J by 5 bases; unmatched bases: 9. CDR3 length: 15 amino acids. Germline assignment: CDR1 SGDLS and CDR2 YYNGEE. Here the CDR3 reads CASSVGAGLSETQYF. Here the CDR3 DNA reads TGTGCCAGCAGCGTCGGAGCGGGACTCAGTGAGACCCAGTACTTC.

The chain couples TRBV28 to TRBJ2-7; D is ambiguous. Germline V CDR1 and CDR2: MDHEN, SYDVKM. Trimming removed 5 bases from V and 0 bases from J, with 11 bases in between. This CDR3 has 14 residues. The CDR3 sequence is CASSPYLSSYEQYF. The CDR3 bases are TGTGCCAGCAGTCCTTACCTGAGCTCCTACGAGCAGTACTTC. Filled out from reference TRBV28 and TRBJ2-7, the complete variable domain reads DVKVTQSSRYLVKRTGEKVFLECVQDMDHENMFWYRQDPGLGLRLIYFSYDVKMKEKGDIPEGYSVSREKKERFSLILESASTNQTSMYLCASSPYLSSYEQYFGPGTRLTVT.

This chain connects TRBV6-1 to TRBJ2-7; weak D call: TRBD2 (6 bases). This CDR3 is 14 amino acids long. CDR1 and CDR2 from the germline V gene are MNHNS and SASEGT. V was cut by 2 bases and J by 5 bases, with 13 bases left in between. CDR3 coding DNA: TGTGCCAGCAGTGAAAGACTAGGGGTTAACGAGCAGTACTTC. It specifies CASSERLGVNEQYF.

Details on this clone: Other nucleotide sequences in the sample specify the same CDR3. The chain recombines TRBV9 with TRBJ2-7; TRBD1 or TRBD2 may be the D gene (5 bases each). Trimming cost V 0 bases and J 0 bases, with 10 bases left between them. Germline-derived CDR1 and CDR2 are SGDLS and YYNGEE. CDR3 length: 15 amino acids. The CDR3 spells CASSVDGGSSYEQYF. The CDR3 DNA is TGTGCCAGCAGCGTAGATGGGGGAAGCTCCTACGAGCAGTACTTC. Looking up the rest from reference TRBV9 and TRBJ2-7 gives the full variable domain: DSGVTQTPKHLITATGQRVTLRCSPRSGDLSVYWYQQSLDQGLQFLIQYYNGEERAKGNILERFSAQQFPDLHSELNLSSLELGDSALYFCASSVDGGSSYEQYFGPGTRLTVT.

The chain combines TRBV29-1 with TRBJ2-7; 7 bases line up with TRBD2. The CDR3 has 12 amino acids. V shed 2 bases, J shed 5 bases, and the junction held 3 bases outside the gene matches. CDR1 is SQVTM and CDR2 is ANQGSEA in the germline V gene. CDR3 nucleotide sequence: TGCAGCGTTGAAAGCCTAGCGGACGAGCAGTACTTC. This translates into CSVESLADEQYF.